A single sample gave rise to the 8 T cell receptor beta chains below, sequenced in a study of cytomegalovirus exposure and HLA in healthy donors. Produced via immunoSEQ multiplex PCR; TCRdb's table is partial and in-frame only. The table lists around 70,000 clones, approximately 94% of them singletons. Sequenced sample: PBMCs. The receptors originated from a woman aged 18-29 years in good health and CMV-seropositive.

The V gene is TRBV5-5, the J gene TRBJ2-7; 8 bases agree with TRBD2. Germline CDR1 reads SGHKS; CDR2 reads YYEKEE (reference sequence). The V segment lost 3 bases and the J segment 6 bases; nucleotides outside the gene matches: 5. This CDR3 is built from 13 residues. The CDR3 reads CASSYGGLGEQYF. Here the CDR3 DNA reads TGTGCCAGCAGCTACGGGGGACTAGGCGAGCAGTACTTC.

This sequence joins TRBV27 and TRBJ1-1; 7 positions agree with TRBD1. The junction had 0 bases not matched to a gene; V was cut back by 1 base and J by 1 base. This CDR3 has 14 amino acids. Germline assignment: CDR1 MNHEY and CDR2 SMNVEV (reference sequence). The CDR3 coding sequence is TGTGCCAGCAGTTTATACAGGGGGAACACTGAAGCTTTCTTT. It is translated as CASSLYRGNTEAFF.

The rearrangement joins TRBV5-1 to TRBJ1-3; a weak D match, TRBD1 (5 bases). Germline lookup yields CDR1 SGHRS and CDR2 YFSETQ. This CDR3 has 14 amino acids. Trimming stripped 2 bases from V and 8 bases from J, with 14 bases between. This CDR3 reads CASSFTSGADTIYF. The CDR3 DNA reads TGCGCCAGCAGCTTTACGAGTGGGGCAGACACCATATATTTT.

The rearrangement uses TRBV18 and TRBJ1-3; no reliable D call. The CDR3 extends over 16 amino acids. The V and J ends lost 6 bases and 0 bases respectively, with 15 bases between them. Germline CDR1 reads KGHSH; CDR2 reads LQKENI. The CDR3 DNA reads as TGTGCCAGCTCTCGCGTAGACACCTTCTCTGGAAACACCATATATTTT. This codes for CASSRVDTFSGNTIYF.

This rearrangement joins TRBV27 to TRBJ1-4; D not certain. The CDR3 has 14 amino acids. The germline V gene has CDR1 MNHEY and CDR2 SMNVEV (reference sequence). Trimming took off 3 bases at V and 5 bases at J, with 10 bases between the two ends. The CDR3 reads CASSFKQLNEKLFF. For the CDR3, the DNA is TGTGCCAGCAGTTTTAAACAGTTAAATGAAAAACTGTTTTTT.

The V call is TRBV7-2, the J call TRBJ2-7; unclear D gene. CDR3 length equals 11 residues. CDR1 is SGHTA and CDR2 is FQGNSA in the germline V gene. V was clipped by 2 bases and J by 4 bases, with 3 bases between them. CDR3 protein: CASSLQYEQYF. DNA for the CDR3: TGTGCCAGCAGCTTACAGTACGAGCAGTACTTC.

The sample holds one count of this clone. This chain connects TRBV14 to TRBJ2-2, with TRBD2 matching over 10 bases. The CDR3 covers 17 residues. Germline V gene sequence: CDR1 SGHDN, CDR2 FVKESK. V was pared by 4 bases and J by 2 bases, with 7 bases of the junction left unmatched. CDR3 in amino acids: CASSPYSGGPNTGELFF. CDR3 DNA sequence: TGTGCCAGCAGCCCCTATAGCGGGGGGCCTAACACCGGGGAGCTGTTTTTT.

The chain links TRBV7-9 to TRBJ2-1; TRBD2 aligns across 8 bases. Germline V gene data show CDR1 as SEHNR and CDR2 as FQNEAQ (reference sequence). Unmatched junction bases numbered 5, after V lost 4 bases and J lost 0 bases. This CDR3 has 16 amino acids. DNA for the CDR3: TGTGCCAGCAGCTCGGGAGGGGGGATCTCCTACAATGAGCAGTTCTTC. It translates to CASSSGGGISYNEQFF. The full variable domain, with the rest looked up from reference TRBV7-9 and TRBJ2-1, is DTGVSQNPRHKITKRGQNVTFRCDPISEHNRLYWYRQTLGQGPEFLTYFQNEAQLEKSRLLSDRFSAERPKGSFSTLEIQRTEQGDSAMYLCASSSGGGISYNEQFFGPGTRLTVL.